The 2 T cell receptor beta chains below come from one sample, sequenced in a study of cytomegalovirus exposure and HLA in healthy donors. It was with 60 Vbeta and 13 Jbeta primers that the PCR ran. Produced via immunoSEQ multiplex PCR; TCRdb's table is partial and in-frame only. The sample has more than 95,000 clones, 74% seen once. Sequenced material: PBMCs. All receptors come from a man aged 40-49 years in good health and CMV-seropositive.

The chain recombines TRBV21-1 with TRBJ2-1; the tabulated D call, TRBD1, remains unverified against the DNA. TRBV21-1 is described as a pseudogene. The CDR3 has 16 residues. DNA for the CDR3: TGTGCCAGCAGCAAAGGGGCCCATGACAGTCACAATGAGCAGTTCTTC. Translating gives CASSKGAHDSHNEQFF.

The chain couples TRBV15 to TRBJ2-2, with 7 nucleotides matching TRBD2. This CDR3 region has 14 residues. Germline CDR1 reads LNHNV; CDR2 reads YYDKDF (reference sequence). Trimming at V came to 1 base and at J to 6 bases, leaving 2 bases not matched to a gene. The CDR3 DNA reads TGTGCCACCAGCAGAGGGGGGGGGTCCGGGGAGCTGTTTTTT. Translated: CATSRGGGSGELFF.